This T cell receptor beta chain is from a study of blood T cell repertoires in COVID-19. The wider study: The samples span acute and convalescent COVID-19 from the United States, Italy and Spain. T cells, B-cell-depleted T cells, or PBMCs provided the cDNA or gDNA that served as material.

TCRdb's copy holds only in-frame clones and misses some; the assay was immunoSEQ multiplex PCR. Here the sample spans over 150,000 clones, about 75% being singletons. The J segment lost 5 bases and the V segment lost 2 bases, leaving 2 bases of the junction unmatched. CDR1 is LGHDT and CDR2 is YNNKEL in the germline V gene (reference sequence). This CDR3 spans 15 amino acids. V is TRBV3-1 (or the pseudogene TRBV3-2) and J is TRBJ2-3, with 12 bases that match TRBD2. Input material: peripheral blood. This TCR came from a woman in her 70s with acute or convalescent COVID-19. The CDR3 protein is CASSQLAGGEDTQYF. The CDR3, as DNA: TGTGCCAGCAGCCAACTAGCGGGAGGGGAAGATACGCAGTATTTT.